This T cell receptor beta chain was captured by sequencing in a study of Ad26.COV2.S vaccination and SARS-CoV-2 variants. Worth noting for this clone: Its antigen is unknown.

As for treatment: around 19 received Ad26.COV2.S at low or high dose, single or two shots; about 5 received placebo; per-sample allocation not given. Collection of samples fell on day 63 after the first vaccine or placebo injection. Study findings and constraints: People given the vaccine had a wider spike-specific TCR breadth than placebo recipients did. Total T cell responses, in the TCR breadth and depth analyses, may have been underestimated. The study found similar non-spike TCR breadth in vaccine and placebo recipients.

The CDR3 covers 16 residues. Per the germline V gene, CDR1 is SEHNR and CDR2 is FQNEAQ (reference sequence). Trimming removed 5 bases from V and 0 bases from J; junction bases left unmatched: 7. The table came from immunoSEQ multiplex PCR; TCRdb's copy has only in-frame clones and leaves some out. This table holds 380,000 or so clones, 65% to 90% found once. V and J are TRBV7-9 and TRBJ2-1; 7 positions match TRBD2. This clonotype was obtained from a person aged 18 to 65 who received the Ad26.COV2.S COVID-19 vaccine or a placebo. Sequences were derived from peripheral blood, sampled in a trial of Ad26.COV2.S vaccine versus placebo. In nucleotides, the CDR3 is TGTGCCAGCAGCCACGGGACTATTTACTCCTACAATGAGCAGTTCTTC. Its protein product is CASSHGTIYSYNEQFF.